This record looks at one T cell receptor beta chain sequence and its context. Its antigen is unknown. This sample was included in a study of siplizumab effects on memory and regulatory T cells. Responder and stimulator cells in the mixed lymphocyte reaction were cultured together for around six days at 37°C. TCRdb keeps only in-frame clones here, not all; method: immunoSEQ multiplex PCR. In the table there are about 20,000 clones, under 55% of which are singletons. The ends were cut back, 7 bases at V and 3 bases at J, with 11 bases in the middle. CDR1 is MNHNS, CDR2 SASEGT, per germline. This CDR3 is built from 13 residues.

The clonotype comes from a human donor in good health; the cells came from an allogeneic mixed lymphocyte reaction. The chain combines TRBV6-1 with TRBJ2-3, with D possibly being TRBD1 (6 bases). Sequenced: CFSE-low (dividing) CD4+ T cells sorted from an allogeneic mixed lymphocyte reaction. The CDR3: CASNQGSTDTQYF. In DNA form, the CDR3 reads TGTGCCAGCAATCAGGGGTCGACAGATACGCAGTATTTT.